This T cell receptor (beta chain) is drawn from a study of T cell changes during pregnancy in multiple sclerosis. The CDR3 covers 15 residues. CDR1 and CDR2 from the germline V gene are SEHNR and FQNEAQ (reference sequence). The V segment lost 5 bases and the J segment 5 bases; nucleotides outside the gene matches: 4. Data came from immunoSEQ multiplex PCR; TCRdb stores just in-frame clones and leaves some out. The table records approximately 46,000 clones, 80% to 90% of them present only once. This sequence originates from a female donor with multiple sclerosis, enrolled in a pregnancy study. This chain links TRBV7-9 with TRBJ2-1; 12 bases fit TRBD2. This specimen consisted of CD4+ T cells from peripheral blood mononuclear cells, obtained after pregnancy. This CDR3 is CASSPRLAGDNEQFF. DNA of the CDR3: TGTGCCAGCAGCCCGCGACTAGCGGGAGACAATGAGCAGTTCTTC.